A selection of T cell receptor beta chains follows, all from one sample in a study of graft-versus-host responses after intestinal transplantation. No antigen has been identified for these receptors. Profiling relied on immunoSEQ multiplex PCR, and the TCRdb table lists in-frame clones only, not all of them. The table shows under 130,000 clones, with 80% to 95% occurring only once. Material: unstimulated CD8+ T cells sorted from spleen or lymph node cells, obtained before intestinal transplant. The receptors were sampled from a human donor who received an intestinal transplant. CDR3s include the opening cysteine and the closing phenylalanine or tryptophan. The order of the fields is J gene, D gene, clone size, V gene, CDR3 protein, CDR3 DNA. The D gene is left open where the match is weak. The size entry is marked missing in some rows and otherwise reads once, few, many or a size class.

J gene: TRBJ1-5; D gene: -; clone size: -; V gene: TRBV19; CDR3 protein: CASTVSGNQPQHF; CDR3 DNA: TGTGCCAGTACGGTTTCGGGAAATCAGCCCCAGCATTTT
J gene: TRBJ2-3; D gene: TRBD2; clone size: once; V gene: TRBV29-1; CDR3 protein: CSVDGTSGDGDTQYF; CDR3 DNA: TGCAGCGTTGATGGTACTAGCGGGGATGGAGATACGCAGTATTTT
J gene: TRBJ1-1; D gene: -; clone size: once; V gene: TRBV7-2; CDR3 protein: CASSQGFGVEAFF; CDR3 DNA: TGTGCCAGCAGCCAGGGGTTCGGGGTCGAAGCTTTCTTT
J gene: TRBJ2-1; D gene: -; clone size: -; V gene: TRBV7-9; CDR3 protein: CASSFGASSYNEQFF; CDR3 DNA: TGTGCCAGCAGCTTCGGGGCGAGCTCCTACAATGAGCAGTTCTTC
J gene: TRBJ1-4; D gene: -; clone size: -; V gene: TRBV15; CDR3 protein: CATSSSQGQNEKLFF; CDR3 DNA: TGTGCCACCAGCAGCAGCCAGGGGCAAAATGAAAAACTGTTTTTT
J gene: TRBJ1-1; D gene: -; clone size: -; V gene: TRBV4-1; CDR3 protein: CASSQDPEMNTEAFF; CDR3 DNA: TGCGCCAGCAGCCAAGATCCGGAAATGAACACTGAAGCTTTCTTT
J gene: TRBJ2-1; D gene: TRBD2; clone size: -; V gene: TRBV11-2; CDR3 protein: CASSLIRLAGVYNEQFF; CDR3 DNA: TGTGCCAGCAGCTTAATCAGACTAGCGGGGGTTTACAATGAGCAGTTCTTC
J gene: TRBJ2-7; D gene: -; clone size: few; V gene: TRBV7-9; CDR3 protein: CASSSAGADYEQYF; CDR3 DNA: TGTGCCAGCAGCTCGGCGGGGGCGGACTACGAGCAGTACTTC
J gene: TRBJ2-1; D gene: TRBD2; clone size: -; V gene: TRBV9; CDR3 protein: CASSVGDYLYNEQFF; CDR3 DNA: TGTGCCAGCAGCGTAGGGGACTACCTCTACAATGAGCAGTTCTTC
J gene: TRBJ2-2; D gene: -; clone size: -; V gene: TRBV19; CDR3 protein: CASSISYVQDTGELFF; CDR3 DNA: TGTGCCAGTAGTATTAGTTACGTACAGGACACCGGGGAGCTGTTTTTT
J gene: TRBJ2-1; D gene: -; clone size: once; V gene: TRBV11-2; CDR3 protein: CASTQSQANEQFF; CDR3 DNA: TGTGCCAGCACCCAAAGTCAGGCTAATGAGCAGTTCTTC
J gene: TRBJ1-2; D gene: -; clone size: -; V gene: TRBV5-5; CDR3 protein: CASSLGLAINYGYTF; CDR3 DNA: TGTGCCAGCAGCTTGGGATTGGCTATTAACTATGGCTACACCTTC
J gene: TRBJ2-7; D gene: -; clone size: few; V gene: TRBV5-6; CDR3 protein: CASSLDIAGEQYF; CDR3 DNA: TGTGCCAGCAGCCTGGACATCGCTGGCGAGCAGTACTTC
J gene: TRBJ2-5; D gene: TRBD2; clone size: -; V gene: TRBV15; CDR3 protein: CATSTGLAGVQETQYF; CDR3 DNA: TGTGCCACCAGCACCGGACTAGCGGGGGTCCAAGAGACCCAGTACTTC
J gene: TRBJ1-1; D gene: -; clone size: -; V gene: TRBV6-6; CDR3 protein: CASSYSRQTEAFF; CDR3 DNA: TGTGCCAGCAGTTACTCCCGACAGACTGAAGCTTTCTTT
J gene: TRBJ2-5; D gene: TRBD1; clone size: -; V gene: TRBV4-1; CDR3 protein: CASSQGQGWETQYF; CDR3 DNA: TGCGCCAGCAGCCAAGGACAGGGGTGGGAGACCCAGTACTTC
J gene: TRBJ2-3; D gene: TRBD2; clone size: once; V gene: TRBV7-2; CDR3 protein: CASSPNGAGEFVDTQYF; CDR3 DNA: TGTGCCAGCAGCCCGAACGGGGCGGGGGAGTTCGTAGATACGCAGTATTTT
J gene: TRBJ1-1; D gene: -; clone size: -; V gene: TRBV5-6; CDR3 protein: CASSLGLEAFF; CDR3 DNA: TGTGCCAGCAGCTTGGGCCTTGAAGCTTTCTTT
J gene: TRBJ1-5; D gene: -; clone size: -; V gene: TRBV5-8; CDR3 protein: CASNRPVGNQPQHF; CDR3 DNA: TGTGCCAGCAATCGGCCTGTAGGCAATCAGCCCCAGCATTTT
J gene: TRBJ1-1; D gene: -; clone size: -; V gene: TRBV2; CDR3 protein: CASSDSLSGGTEAFF; CDR3 DNA: TGTGCCAGCAGTGACTCCCTTTCCGGGGGAACTGAAGCTTTCTTT